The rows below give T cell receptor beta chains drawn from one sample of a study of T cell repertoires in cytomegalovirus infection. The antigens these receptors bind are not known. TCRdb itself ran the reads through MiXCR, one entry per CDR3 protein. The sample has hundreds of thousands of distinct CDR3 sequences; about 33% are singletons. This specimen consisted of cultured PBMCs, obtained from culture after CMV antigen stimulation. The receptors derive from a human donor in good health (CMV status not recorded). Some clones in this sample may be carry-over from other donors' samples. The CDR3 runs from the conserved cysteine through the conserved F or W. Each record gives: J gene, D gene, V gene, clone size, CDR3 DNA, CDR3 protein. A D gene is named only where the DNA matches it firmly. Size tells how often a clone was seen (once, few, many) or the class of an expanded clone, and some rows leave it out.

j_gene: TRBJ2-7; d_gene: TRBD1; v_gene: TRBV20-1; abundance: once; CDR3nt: TGCAGTGCTGCCCACGGACAGGGGGCGAACGAGCAGTACTTC; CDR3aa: CSAAHGQGANEQYF
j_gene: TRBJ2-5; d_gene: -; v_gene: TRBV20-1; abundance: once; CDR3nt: TGCAGTGCTTCGACTGGGAAGGAGACCCAGTACTTC; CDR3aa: CSASTGKETQYF
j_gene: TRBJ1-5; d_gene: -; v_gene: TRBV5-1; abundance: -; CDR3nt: TGCGCCAGCAGCCTCACCGGGCCAAAAAGCAATCAGCCCCAGCATTTT; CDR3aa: CASSLTGPKSNQPQHF
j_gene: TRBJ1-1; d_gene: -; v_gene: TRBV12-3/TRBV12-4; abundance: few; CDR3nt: TGTGCCAGCAAGAGGGAGAGCACTGAAGCTTTCTTT; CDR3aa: CASKRESTEAFF
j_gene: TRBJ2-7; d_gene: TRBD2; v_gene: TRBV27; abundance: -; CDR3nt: TGTGCCAGCACATGGGGGGCGGGAGGGCTCTACGAGCAGTACTTC; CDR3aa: CASTWGAGGLYEQYF
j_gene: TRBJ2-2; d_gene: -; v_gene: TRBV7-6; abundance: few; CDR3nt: TGTGCCAGCAGCATACAGGGTACCGGGGAGCTGTTTTTT; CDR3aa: CASSIQGTGELFF
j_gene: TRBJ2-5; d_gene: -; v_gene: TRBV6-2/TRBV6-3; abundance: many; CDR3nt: TGTGCCAGCACACAACCACCCTTGGAGACCCAGTACTTC; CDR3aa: CASTQPPLETQYF
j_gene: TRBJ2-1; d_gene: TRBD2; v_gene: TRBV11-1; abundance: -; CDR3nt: TGTGCCAGCAGCTTAATTAGGTCTAGCGGTTCCTACAATGAGCAGTTCTTC; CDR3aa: CASSLIRSSGSYNEQFF
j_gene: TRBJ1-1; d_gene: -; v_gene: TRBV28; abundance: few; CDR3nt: TGTGCCAGCAGTTTCGGGACCACGGACACTGAAGCTTTCTTT; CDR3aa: CASSFGTTDTEAFF
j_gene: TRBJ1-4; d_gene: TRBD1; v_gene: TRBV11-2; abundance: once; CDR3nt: TGTGCCAGCAGCTTCCGGGACAGCTTTAATGAAAAACTGTTTTTT; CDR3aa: CASSFRDSFNEKLFF
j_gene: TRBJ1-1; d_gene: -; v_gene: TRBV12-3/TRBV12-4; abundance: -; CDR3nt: TGTGCCAGCAGTTTAGCAGGGCCTGTTGAAGCTTTCTTT; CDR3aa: CASSLAGPVEAFF